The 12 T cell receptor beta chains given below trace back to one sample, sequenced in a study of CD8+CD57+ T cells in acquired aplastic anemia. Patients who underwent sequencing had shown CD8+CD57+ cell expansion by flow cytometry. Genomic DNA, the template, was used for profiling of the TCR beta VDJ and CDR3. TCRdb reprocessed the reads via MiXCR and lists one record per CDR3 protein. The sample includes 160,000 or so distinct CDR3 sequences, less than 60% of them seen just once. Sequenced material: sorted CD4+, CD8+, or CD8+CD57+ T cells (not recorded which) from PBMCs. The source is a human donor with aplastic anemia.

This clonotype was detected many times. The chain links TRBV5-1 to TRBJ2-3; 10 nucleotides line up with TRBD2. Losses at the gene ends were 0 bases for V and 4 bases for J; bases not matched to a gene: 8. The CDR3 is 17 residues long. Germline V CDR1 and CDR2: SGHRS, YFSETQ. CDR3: CASSLAERGGEADTQYF. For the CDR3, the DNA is TGCGCCAGCAGCTTGGCCGAGCGGGGGGGCGAGGCAGATACGCAGTATTTT.

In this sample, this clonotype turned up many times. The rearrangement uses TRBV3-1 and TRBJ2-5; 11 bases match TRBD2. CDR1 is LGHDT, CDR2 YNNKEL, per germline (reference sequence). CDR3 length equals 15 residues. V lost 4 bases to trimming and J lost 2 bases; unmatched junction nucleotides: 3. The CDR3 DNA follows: TGTGCCAGCAGCCTGACTAGCGGGACGCAAGAGACCCAGTACTTC. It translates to CASSLTSGTQETQYF.

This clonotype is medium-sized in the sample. CDR3 residues: CASSLTDTQYF. In DNA form, the CDR3 reads TGTGCCAGCAGCTTAACAGATACGCAGTATTTT. The chain uses TRBV7-8 and TRBJ2-3; D not resolved. The V end lost 2 bases, the J end lost 3 bases, and 0 bases lay between the germline ends. The CDR3 is 11 amino acids. Looked up from germline, CDR1 is SGHVS and CDR2 is FQNEAQ. Drawing the rest from reference TRBV7-8 and TRBJ2-3, the complete variable domain is GAGVSQSPRYKVAKRGQDVALRCDPISGHVSLFWYQQALGQGPEFLTYFQNEAQLDKSGLPSDRFFAERPEGSVSTLKIQRTQQEDSAVYLCASSLTDTQYFGPGTRLTVL.

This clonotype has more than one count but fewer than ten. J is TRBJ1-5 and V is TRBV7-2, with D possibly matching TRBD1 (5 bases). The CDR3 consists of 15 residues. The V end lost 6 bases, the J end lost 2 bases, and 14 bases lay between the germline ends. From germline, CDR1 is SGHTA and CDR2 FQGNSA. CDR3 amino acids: CASSKGQGGNQPQHF. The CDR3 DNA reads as TGTGCCAGCAGTAAGGGCCAGGGAGGCAATCAGCCCCAGCATTTT. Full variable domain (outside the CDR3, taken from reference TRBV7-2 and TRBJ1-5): GAGVSQSPSNKVTEKGKDVELRCDPISGHTALYWYRQSLGQGLEFLIYFQGNSAPDKSGLPSDRFSAERTGGSVSTLTIQRTQQEDSAVYLCASSKGQGGNQPQHFGDGTRLSIL.

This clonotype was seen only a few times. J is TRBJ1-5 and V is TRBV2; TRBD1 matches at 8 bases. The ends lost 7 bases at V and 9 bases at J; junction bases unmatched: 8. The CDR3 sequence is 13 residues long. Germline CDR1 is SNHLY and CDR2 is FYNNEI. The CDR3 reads CASKGQASMPQHF. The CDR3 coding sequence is TGTGCCAGCAAGGGACAGGCGTCTATGCCCCAGCATTTT. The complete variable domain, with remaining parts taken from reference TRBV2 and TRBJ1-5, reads EPEVTQTPSHQVTQMGQEVILRCVPISNHLYFYWYRQILGQKVEFLVSFYNNEISEKSEIFDDQFSVERPDGSNFTLKIRSTKLEDSAMYFCASKGQASMPQHFGDGTRLSIL.

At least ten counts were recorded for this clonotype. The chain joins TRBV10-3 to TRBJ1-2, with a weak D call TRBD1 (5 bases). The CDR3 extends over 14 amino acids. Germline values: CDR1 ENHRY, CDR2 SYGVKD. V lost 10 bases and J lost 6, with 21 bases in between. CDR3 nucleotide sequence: TGTGCCACCCAGCAGCACGAGGCCAGGGATGGCTACACCTTC. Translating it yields CATQQHEARDGYTF.

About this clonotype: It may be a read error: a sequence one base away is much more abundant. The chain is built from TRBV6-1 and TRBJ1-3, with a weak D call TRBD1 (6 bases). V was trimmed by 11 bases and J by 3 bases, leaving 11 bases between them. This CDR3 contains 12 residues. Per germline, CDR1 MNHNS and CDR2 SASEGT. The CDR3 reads CACEGDGNTIYF. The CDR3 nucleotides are TGTGCCTGCGAGGGGGATGGAAACACCATATATTTT.

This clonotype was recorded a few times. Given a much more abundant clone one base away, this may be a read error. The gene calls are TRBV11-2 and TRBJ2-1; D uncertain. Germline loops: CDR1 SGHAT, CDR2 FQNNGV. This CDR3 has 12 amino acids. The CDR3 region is CAGSSSVNEQFF. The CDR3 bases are TGTGCCGGCAGCTCTTCGGTTAATGAGCAGTTCTTC.

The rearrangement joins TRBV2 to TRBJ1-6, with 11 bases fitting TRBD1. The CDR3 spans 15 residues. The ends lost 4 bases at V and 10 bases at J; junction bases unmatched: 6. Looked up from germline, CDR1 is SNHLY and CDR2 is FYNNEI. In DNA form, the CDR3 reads TGTGCCAGCAGTGCGGACAGGGGGCCCAGGTCACCCCTCCACTTT. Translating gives CASSADRGPRSPLHF.

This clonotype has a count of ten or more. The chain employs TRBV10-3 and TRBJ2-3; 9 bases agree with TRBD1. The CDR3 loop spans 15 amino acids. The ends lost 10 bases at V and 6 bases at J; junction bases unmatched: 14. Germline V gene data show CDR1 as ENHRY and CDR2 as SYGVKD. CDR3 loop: CATTGGRQGEDTQYF. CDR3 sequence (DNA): TGTGCCACCACCGGGGGACGACAGGGGGAGGATACGCAGTATTTT.

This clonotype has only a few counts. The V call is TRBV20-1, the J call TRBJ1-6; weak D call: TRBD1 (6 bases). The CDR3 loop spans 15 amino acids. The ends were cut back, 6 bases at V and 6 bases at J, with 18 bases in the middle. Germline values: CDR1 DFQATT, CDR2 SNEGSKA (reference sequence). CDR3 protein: CSAPEWGHPNSPLHF. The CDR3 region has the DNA TGCAGTGCCCCGGAGTGGGGGCACCCTAATTCACCCCTCCACTTT.

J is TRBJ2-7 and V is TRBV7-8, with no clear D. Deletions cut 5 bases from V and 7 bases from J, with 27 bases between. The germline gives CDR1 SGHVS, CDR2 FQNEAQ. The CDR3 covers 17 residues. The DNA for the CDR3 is TGTGCCAGCAGCCTACTACCCACGGTTTCATCTACGAGTGAGCAGTACTTC. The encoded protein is CASSLLPTVSSTSEQYF.